This entry describes one T cell receptor (beta chain). CDR3 length equals 19 residues. Germline CDR1 MGHRA, CDR2 YSYEKL. The V and J ends lost 0 bases and 5 bases respectively, with 25 bases between them. The sample originates from a study of blood T cell repertoires in COVID-19. Study-level information: Sites in the United States, Italy and Spain provided acute and convalescent COVID-19 samples. Nucleic acid was either cDNA or gDNA, and it came from T cells, B-cell-depleted T cells, or PBMCs.

Per the original methods: Using reference gene primer amplification, nucleated cell counts were estimated. TCRdb's copy holds only in-frame clones and misses some; the assay was immunoSEQ multiplex PCR. V, J and clone size derive from that table, while D and trimming were established from the DNA sequence. The sample contains 62,000 or so clones, 65% to 90% of which appear only once. The sequencing input was peripheral blood. This TCR was sampled from a woman aged 55 to 70 with acute or convalescent COVID-19. The V gene is TRBV4-1, the J gene TRBJ1-1; D might be TRBD1 (5 bases). CDR3 protein: CASSQDVIPGTLKRTEAFF. The CDR3 nucleotides read TGCGCCAGCAGCCAAGATGTCATTCCGGGGACTTTGAAGCGGACTGAAGCTTTCTTT.